Listed here are 8 T cell receptor beta chains from one sample, sequenced in a study of OX40 agonist ivuxolimab in advanced cancers. Assay: immunoSEQ multiplex PCR; the TCRdb copy retains only in-frame clones and omits some. Of roughly 60,000 clones listed, 91% were seen once; the top ten hold 3.8%. The sample consisted of CD4+ or CD8+ T cells sorted from blood, taken in a trial of the OX40 agonist ivuxolimab. All receptors derive from an adult with an advanced solid tumor such as melanoma, head and neck, liver or kidney cancer.

This clone was observed a few times. The rearrangement joins TRBV14 to TRBJ1-1; D perhaps matches TRBD1 (5 bases). Germline V gene lookup returns CDR1 SGHDN and CDR2 FVKESK. Trimming cost V 0 bases and J 0 bases, with 11 bases left between them. The CDR3 loop spans 16 amino acids. CDR3 region: CASSQDLGLLNTEAFF. The CDR3 coding sequence is TGTGCCAGCAGCCAAGATCTGGGACTTCTGAACACTGAAGCTTTCTTT.

The chain uses TRBV28 and TRBJ1-2; D not resolved. Per germline, CDR1 MDHEN and CDR2 SYDVKM. Trimming shortened V by 3 bases and J by 3 bases, and 5 bases separated the two germline ends. This CDR3 contains 12 residues. Written as DNA, the CDR3 is TGTGCCAGCAGTTTCCGGCACTATGGCTACACCTTC. Translating it yields CASSFRHYGYTF.

This clone was seen only once. This chain joins TRBV5-1 and TRBJ1-6, with 8 nucleotides matching TRBD1. The CDR3 length is 16 residues. Germline CDR1 SGHRS, CDR2 YFSETQ. V dropped 3 bases and J dropped 8; count of bases not matched to a gene: 10. CDR3 nucleotides: TGCGCCAGCAGCTGGGAACCGGGACAGGTTGATTCACCCCTCCACTTT. Translated: CASSWEPGQVDSPLHF.

The rearrangement joins TRBV10-3 to TRBJ1-1, with 10 bases lining up with TRBD1. V gave up 10 bases and J gave up 0 bases; unmatched junction bases: 17. The CDR3 has 18 residues. CDR1 is ENHRY, CDR2 SYGVKD, per germline. CDR3 in amino acids: CATPIRQGAYEMNTEAFF. The CDR3 DNA is TGTGCCACACCCATACGACAGGGGGCTTATGAAATGAACACTGAAGCTTTCTTT.

The chain combines TRBV29-1 with TRBJ2-2; 7 bases fit TRBD1. Germline V gene lookup returns CDR1 SQVTM and CDR2 ANQGSEA. V shed 8 bases, J shed 1 base, and the junction held 4 bases outside the gene matches. The CDR3 length is 13 residues. CDR3 sequence: CSSTGENTGELFF. The CDR3 DNA reads as TGCAGCTCAACAGGGGAGAACACCGGGGAGCTGTTTTTT.

The genes are TRBV28 and TRBJ2-3; 10 positions agree with TRBD1. CDR1 is MDHEN and CDR2 is SYDVKM in the germline V gene. V dropped 6 bases and J dropped 6; count of bases not matched to a gene: 12. This CDR3 is 16 amino acids long. CDR3 sequence (DNA): TGTGCCAGCAGCAACCGGGACAGGGGTTATATTGATACGCAGTATTTT. Amino acids: CASSNRDRGYIDTQYF.

The CDR3 bases are TGTGCCAGCAGTTTAGGGGGTGGGGCCTACAATGAGCAGTTCTTC. Amino acids: CASSLGGGAYNEQFF. This chain links TRBV27 with TRBJ2-1; either TRBD1 or TRBD2 may supply D (5 bases each). Trimming removed 2 bases at V and 2 bases at J, with 10 bases between. Per the germline V gene, CDR1 is MNHEY and CDR2 is SMNVEV (reference sequence). The CDR3 is 15 amino acids.

There are a few counts of this clone. V usage is TRBV30 and J usage is TRBJ2-3, with 8 nucleotides matching TRBD2. This CDR3 is 15 amino acids long. Germline V CDR1 and CDR2: GTSNPN, SVGIG (reference sequence). V dropped 2 bases and J dropped 0; count of bases not matched to a gene: 4. CDR3 protein: CAWSWTGGSTDTQYF. The CDR3 DNA follows: TGTGCCTGGAGTTGGACGGGGGGGAGCACAGATACGCAGTATTTT. Combining the CDR3 with reference TRBV30 and TRBJ2-3 gives the whole variable domain SQTIHQWPATLVQPVGSPLSLECTVEGTSNPNLYWYRQAAGRGLQLLFYSVGIGQISSEVPQNLSASRPQDRQFILSSKKLLLSDSGFYLCAWSWTGGSTDTQYFGPGTRLTVL.